This T cell receptor (beta chain) is from a study of blood T cell repertoires in COVID-19 (dated by TCRdb to about 2020). Regarding the study in general: The collaborator samples originated in the United States, Italy and Spain and spanned the acute and convalescent phases of COVID-19. Nearly every sample came with metadata listing a de-identified subject ID, COVID-19 status, age in years and sex. Samples came from the ongoing ImmuneRACE study (first 160 participants) plus 1,254 subjects from 6 global collaborators. The repertoires were made available in a free public database intended to serve as a resource for research on the immune response to SARS-CoV-2. The material from the prospective study consisted of cDNA or gDNA derived from T cells, B-cell-depleted T cells, or PBMCs. HLA class I and class II types, where available, came from metadata supplied by the sample provider rather than from assay-based typing. Deeply sampled blood TCRbeta repertoires from subjects exposed to, actively infected with, or recovered from COVID-19 were included in the dataset. Results and caveats for the whole study, not just this receptor: Clinical and demographic metadata were provided uncurated, with the amount varying by source and participant.

CDR1 and CDR2, looked up from the germline V gene, are SGDLS and YYNGEE. From the cysteine through the phenylalanine, the CDR3 covers 16 amino acids. The retained sequence is limited to the CDR3, 48 bases, with the frame set at the first base. The germline V end is reduced by 0 bases and the J end by 1 base; junction bases left unmatched: 3. TCRbeta CDR3 regions were amplified from genomic DNA using the immunoSEQ Assay, a bias-controlled multiplex PCR. The paper's data handling went like this. The number of nucleated cells in each sample was estimated by amplification of reference gene primers within the assay. Sequence reads were collapsed and filtered to measure the absolute abundance of every unique TCRbeta CDR3 rearrangement. For each sample, productive Simpson clonality was calculated by taking the square root of Simpson's diversity index across productive rearrangements. Here the immuneACCESS table is served through TCRdb, limited to in-frame sequences with V and J called. Missing clones are a known gap in these copies; in checked studies unresolved V genes cover under half, and the rest lacks a known reason. V, J and clone size are taken as reported in that table, and D and trimming were inferred from the DNA itself. The sample table shows 250,000 to 300,000 clones, and around nine tenths are seen once. The ten top clones hold 2% to 2.5% of the sample.

The collaborating institutions used their own protocols to collect whole blood in K2EDTA tubes. For TCRbeta analysis, collaborators shipped samples as frozen whole blood, isolated PBMCs, or DNA extracted from either of those sample types. About this clone: Its antigen remains undetermined. The record has no base qualities; no much larger clone is one base away.

The sequence derives from a man aged 50 to 60 with acute or convalescent COVID-19. Here the chain combines TRBV9 and TRBJ2-2; 7 bases in between match TRBD2. Source material: peripheral blood. The sequenced DNA: TGTGCCAGCAGCGTAGTACCGGGGGGGAACACCGGGGAGCTGTTTTTT. Its protein product is CASSVVPGGNTGELFF.